These T cell receptor beta chains were read from a single sample in a study of blood T cell repertoires in COVID-19. Using immunoSEQ multiplex PCR, the repertoire was profiled, and TCRdb retains in-frame clones only, with some absent. The table records 97,000 or so clones, approximately 92% of them present only once. Sequenced sample: peripheral blood. The receptors were sampled from a man aged 18-30 years with acute or convalescent COVID-19. Both conserved end residues are part of each CDR3. D genes are given only for firm matches.

V	D	J	DNA	CDR3
TRBV13	TRBD1	TRBJ1-3	TGTGCCAGCAGCCTGAGAACCGGGACAGGAGGAAACACCATATATTTT	CASSLRTGTGGNTIYF
TRBV11-3	-	TRBJ1-5	TGTGCCAGCAGCTTCATTACTAGATTTTGGCAGCCCCAGCATTTT	CASSFITRFWQPQHF
TRBV19	-	TRBJ2-5	TGTGCCAGTAGTATAGGTCTCGGTAACCAAGAGACCCAGTACTTC	CASSIGLGNQETQYF
TRBV29-1	-	TRBJ2-3	TGCAGCGTCCATAAACAGGGAAGGGGAGATACGCAGTATTTT	CSVHKQGRGDTQYF
TRBV5-1	TRBD1	TRBJ1-2	TGCGCCAGCAGCTTCGGACAGGGGAGGACTCAGGGCTACACCTTC	CASSFGQGRTQGYTF
TRBV6-5	TRBD2	TRBJ2-3	TGTGCCAGCAGTTACTGGACTAGCGGGCAATCAGATACGCAGTATTTT	CASSYWTSGQSDTQYF
TRBV12-5	TRBD1	TRBJ1-6	TGTGCTAGTGGCCTCCTTACACAGGGGCATAATAATTCACCCCTCCACTTT	CASGLLTQGHNNSPLHF
TRBV6-5	TRBD1	TRBJ2-7	TGTGCCAGCAGCCGGACAGGCGATGCCACCTACGAGCAGTACTTC	CASSRTGDATYEQYF
TRBV24-1	TRBD2	TRBJ2-5	TGTGCCACCAGTGAGTCTTTCGGTCTAGCGGGAATAGAGACCCAGTACTTC	CATSESFGLAGIETQYF
TRBV6-2/TRBV6-3	-	TRBJ1-4	TGTGCCAGCAGTTACGGCGGGACCTACGAAAAACTGTTTTTT	CASSYGGTYEKLFF
TRBV27	TRBD1	TRBJ1-1	TGTGCCAGCAGATGGGACAGGGGGAACACTGAAGCTTTCTTT	CASRWDRGNTEAFF
TRBV4-1	TRBD1	TRBJ1-2	TGCGCCAGCAGCCAAGTGACAGGGGTCTCCACCTATGGCTACACCTTC	CASSQVTGVSTYGYTF
TRBV27	TRBD1	TRBJ1-2	TGTGCCAGCAGTTTTGGGGACAGCCGGACTAACTATGGCTACACCTTC	CASSFGDSRTNYGYTF
TRBV7-6	TRBD1	TRBJ2-1	TGTGCCAGCAGCTCCGGGACAGGGGTATCCTACAATGAGCAGTTCTTC	CASSSGTGVSYNEQFF
TRBV9	-	TRBJ2-2	TGTGCCAGCAGCGTAGGTGGAGGGCCCTGGTACACCGGGGAGCTGTTTTTT	CASSVGGGPWYTGELFF
TRBV4-1	-	TRBJ2-1	TGCGCCAGCAGCCTCGGTGATGGTGAGCAGTTCTTC	CASSLGDGEQFF